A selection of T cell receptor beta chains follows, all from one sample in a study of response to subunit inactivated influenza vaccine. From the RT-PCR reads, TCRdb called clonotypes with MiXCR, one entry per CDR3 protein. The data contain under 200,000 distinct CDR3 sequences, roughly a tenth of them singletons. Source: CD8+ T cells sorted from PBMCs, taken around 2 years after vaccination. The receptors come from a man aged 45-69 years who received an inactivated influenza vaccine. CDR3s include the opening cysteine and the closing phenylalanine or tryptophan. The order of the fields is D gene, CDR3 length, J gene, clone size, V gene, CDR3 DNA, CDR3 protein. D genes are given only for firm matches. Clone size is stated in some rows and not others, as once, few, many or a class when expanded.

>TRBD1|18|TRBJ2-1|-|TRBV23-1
TGCGCCAGCAGTGCAATATGGACAGGCCAGAGCTCCTACAATGAGCAGTTCTTC
CASSAIWTGQSSYNEQFF
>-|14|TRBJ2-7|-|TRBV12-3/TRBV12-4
TGTGCCAGCAGTTTATCGGGACACATCCACGAGCAGTACTTC
CASSLSGHIHEQYF
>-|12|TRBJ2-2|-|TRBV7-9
TGTGCCAGCAGCTCGTCCCCCTCGGAGCTGTTTTTT
CASSSSPSELFF
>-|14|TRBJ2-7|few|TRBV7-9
TGTGCCAGCAGCTTTCCGGGGCAGGCCTACGAGCAGTACTTC
CASSFPGQAYEQYF
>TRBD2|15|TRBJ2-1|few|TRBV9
TGTGCCAGCAGCGTAGCAGCGGGAGCGGGCAATGAGCAGTTCTTC
CASSVAAGAGNEQFF
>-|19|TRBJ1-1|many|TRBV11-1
TGTGCCAGCAGCCAGACCTACTTCCCACAGGGAGGTGGTGACACTGAAGCTTTCTTT
CASSQTYFPQGGGDTEAFF
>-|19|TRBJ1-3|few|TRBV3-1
TGTGCCAGCAGTTTCCCCCGGTGGTCCCGGACTTCGACTGGAAACACCATATATTTT
CASSFPRWSRTSTGNTIYF
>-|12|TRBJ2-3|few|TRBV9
TGTGCCAGCAGCGGTAACACAGATACGCAGTATTTT
CASSGNTDTQYF
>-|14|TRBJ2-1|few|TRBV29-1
TGCAGCGTTTGGGGCGTGAGCTCCTACAATGAGCAGTTCTTC
CSVWGVSSYNEQFF
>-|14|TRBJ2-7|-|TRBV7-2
TGTGCCAGCAGCACCCACGGGAAGATCTACGAGCAGTACTTC
CASSTHGKIYEQYF
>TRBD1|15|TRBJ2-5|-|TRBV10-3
TGTGCCACGGCCCCCCGGACAGGGTTATGGGAGACCCAGTACTTC
CATAPRTGLWETQYF
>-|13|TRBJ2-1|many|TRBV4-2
TGTGCCAGCAGCCCCCTGCAGAGTAATGAGCAGTTCTTC
CASSPLQSNEQFF
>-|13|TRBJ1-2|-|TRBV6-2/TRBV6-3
TGTGCCAGCAGTTACTCGAGAGGGCGCGGCTACACCTTC
CASSYSRGRGYTF
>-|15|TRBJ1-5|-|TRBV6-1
TGTGCCAGCAGTCCTCGGGGCAGGGCTAATCAGCCCCAGCATTTT
CASSPRGRANQPQHF
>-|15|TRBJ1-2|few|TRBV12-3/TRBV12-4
TGTGCCAGCAGTCTCGGGAAACCTTCTAACTATGGCTACACCTTC
CASSLGKPSNYGYTF
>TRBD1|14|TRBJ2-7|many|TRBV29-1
TGCAGCGTTGAAGATCCGACAGGGTACTACGAGCAGTACTTC
CSVEDPTGYYEQYF
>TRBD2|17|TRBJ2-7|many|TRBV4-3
TGCGCCAGCAGCCAAGTATCTAGCGGGACGAGATCGAACGAGCAGTACTTC
CASSQVSSGTRSNEQYF
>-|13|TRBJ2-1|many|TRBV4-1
TGCGCCAGCAGCCAAAACGCGGGGAATGAGCAGTTCTTC
CASSQNAGNEQFF
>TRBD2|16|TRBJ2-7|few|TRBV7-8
TGTGCCAGCAGCTTAGCGGGGAGCGGGGGGGCCTACGAGCAGTACTTC
CASSLAGSGGAYEQYF
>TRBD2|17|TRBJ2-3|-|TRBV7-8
TGTGCCAGCAGCTTAGCGCTCGGGACTAGCAAAACAGATACGCAGTATTTT
CASSLALGTSKTDTQYF
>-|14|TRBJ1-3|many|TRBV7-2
TGTGCCAGCAGCTTATCGGGGGCTGGAAACACCATATATTTT
CASSLSGAGNTIYF
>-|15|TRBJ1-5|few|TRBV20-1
TGCAGTGCTAGAGATGGACCGAATATTAATCAGCCCCAGCATTTT
CSARDGPNINQPQHF
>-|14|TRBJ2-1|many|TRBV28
TGTGCCAGCACCTGGGAAAGCTCCTACAATGAGCAGTTCTTC
CASTWESSYNEQFF
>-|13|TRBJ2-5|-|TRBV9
TGTGCCAGCAGCGCCCCCCCTCAAGAGACCCAGTACTTC
CASSAPPQETQYF
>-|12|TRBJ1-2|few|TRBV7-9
TGTGCCAGCCGGGACGGGGATTATGGCTACACCTTC
CASRDGDYGYTF